What follows are 6 T cell receptor beta chains derived from one specimen sequenced in a study of T cell repertoires in cytomegalovirus infection. Their target antigens are unknown. One entry per CDR3 protein, called by TCRdb with MiXCR from the reads. The repertoire has around 100,000 distinct CDR3 sequences, 30% to 35% of them found once; the top ten carry around two fifths. The source was CD8+ T cells from cultured PBMCs, collected from culture after CMV antigen stimulation. The receptors derive from a human donor in good health (CMV status not recorded). Some clones in this sample may be carry-over from other donors' samples.

The CDR3 spells CASSPRARGPYGYTF. DNA of the CDR3: TGTGCCAGCAGTCCCAGGGCCAGGGGGCCCTATGGCTACACCTTC. The chain has TRBV27 and TRBJ1-2; 8 bases align to TRBD1. From germline, CDR1 is MNHEY and CDR2 SMNVEV (reference sequence). With 5 bases clipped from V and 4 bases from J, the junction kept 9 bases outside the gene matches. The CDR3 totals 15 residues.

This chain uses TRBV11-2 with TRBJ2-1; D unresolved. CDR3 length equals 14 residues. V was clipped by 2 bases and J by 6 bases, with 11 bases between them. The germline gives CDR1 SGHAT, CDR2 FQNNGV. In DNA, the CDR3 is TGTGCCAGCAGCTTAATTTTTTCGGGCAATGAGCAGTTCTTC. This gives the protein CASSLIFSGNEQFF.

This clonotype appeared many times. This sequence joins TRBV7-8 and TRBJ2-5, with D possibly called TRBD1 or TRBD2 (5 bases each). The CDR3 spans 17 residues. Germline CDR1 and CDR2: SGHVS and FQNEAQ. The V end lost 1 base, the J end lost 2 bases, and 17 bases lay between the germline ends. The CDR3 loop is CASSLGFGAYRQETQYF. In DNA, the CDR3 is TGTGCCAGCAGCTTAGGTTTCGGGGCCTACAGACAAGAGACCCAGTACTTC.

With regard to this clonotype: At one end, the junction sequence differs from germline, possibly due to a read error. V is TRBV6-2 or TRBV6-3 and J is TRBJ2-7; D remains unclear. The CDR3 extends over 11 amino acids. Germline V lookup: CDR1 MNHEY, CDR2 SVGEGT. The DNA for the CDR3 is TGTGACAGCAGTTACAGCTACGAGCAGTACTTC. Amino acid sequence: CDSSYSYEQYF.

The V call is TRBV7-6, the J call TRBJ2-7; D remains unclear. CDR1 SGHVS and CDR2 FNYEAQ come from the germline V gene. V was cut by 3 bases and J by 0 bases, with 3 bases left in between. The CDR3 totals 12 residues. The CDR3 sequence is CASSFNSYEQYF. CDR3 nucleotides: TGTGCCAGCAGCTTTAACTCCTACGAGCAGTACTTC.

Regarding this clonotype: A read error may account for a junction end that differs from germline. The genes are TRBV7-8 and TRBJ1-1; 10 bases agree with TRBD1. This CDR3 contains 16 residues. CDR1 SGHVS and CDR2 FQNEAQ come from the germline V gene. In DNA form, the CDR3 reads TGTGCCAGCAGCTTAGGGACAGGGGGGGGGAACACTGAAGCTTGCTTT. Translation: CASSLGTGGGNTEACF.